This T cell receptor (beta chain) appears in the sequencing data of a study of graft-versus-host responses after intestinal transplantation. Here immunoSEQ multiplex PCR was the method, and the copy in TCRdb shows in-frame clones only, minus some. The sample contains fewer than 85,000 clones, roughly nine tenths of which appear only once. On this clone itself: Its antigen is currently unknown. The same CDR3 can be traced to other DNA sequences in this sample.

The receptor was isolated from a human donor who received an intestinal transplant. The sequenced sample was unstimulated CD8+ T cells sorted from spleen or lymph node cells, obtained before intestinal transplant.

The CDR3 DNA is TGTGCCAGTAGTCAGGGTACTGAAGCTTTCTTT. Protein product: CASSQGTEAFF. The V gene is TRBV19, the J gene TRBJ1-1; tentative D call: TRBD1 (5 bases). Looked up from germline, CDR1 is LNHDA and CDR2 is SQIVND (reference sequence). CDR3 length equals 11 residues. V was clipped by 5 bases and J by 5 bases, with 6 bases between them.